One sample yielded the 25 T cell receptor beta chains listed below, sequenced in a study of T cells in localized non-small cell lung cancer. This table comes from immunoSEQ multiplex PCR, and its TCRdb copy is limited to in-frame clones, with some not included. This table has about 40,000 clones, around 87% appearing once. This sample comprised peripheral blood, obtained before any cancer treatment. The receptor source for this set is a man between 18 and 49 years old with stage I lung adenocarcinoma.

The chain has TRBV5-4 and TRBJ2-1; unclear D gene. Trimming took off 0 bases at V and 7 bases at J, with 11 bases between the two ends. The CDR3 runs to 14 residues. CDR1 and CDR2 from the germline V gene are SGHNT and YYREEE (reference sequence). The CDR3 region has the DNA TGTGCCAGCAGCTTGGACCCCCAAGGAAATGAGCAGTTCTTC. Translation: CASSLDPQGNEQFF.

This chain connects TRBV19 to TRBJ1-6; no firm D call. Germline V gene lookup returns CDR1 LNHDA and CDR2 SQIVND (reference sequence). The V gene lost 3 bases and the J gene lost 0 bases, with 6 bases spanning the gap. The CDR3 has 15 amino acids. The CDR3 is CASSILSSYNSPLHF. CDR3 nucleotide sequence: TGTGCCAGTAGTATTTTGAGCTCCTATAATTCACCCCTCCACTTT.

The chain has TRBV2 and TRBJ2-5; D could derive from TRBD1 or TRBD2 (5 bases each). Judging by the DNA end, TRBJ2-7 fits better; the J call may be wrong. Germline CDR1 SNHLY, CDR2 FYNNEI. The CDR3 has 15 residues. The CDR3 sequence: CASSDRKVGAYEQYF. In nucleotides, the CDR3 is TGTGCCAGCAGTGATCGAAAGGTGGGGGCCTACGAGCAGTACTTC.

The V gene is TRBV19, the J gene TRBJ1-1; unclear D gene. Germline V gene data show CDR1 as LNHDA and CDR2 as SQIVND (reference sequence). The CDR3 is made up of 13 amino acids. V was pared by 6 bases and J by 1 base, with 9 bases between. The chain's CDR3 is CASSPEANTEAFF. The CDR3, as DNA: TGTGCCAGTAGCCCTGAGGCGAACACTGAAGCTTTCTTT.

The rearrangement links TRBV10-3 to TRBJ2-5; D not resolved. V shed 11 bases and J shed 3 bases, with 16 bases lying between them. The CDR3 has 13 amino acids. Germline V lookup: CDR1 ENHRY, CDR2 SYGVKD. CDR3 in DNA: TGTGCCTCAAGCAGCAAACCTAAAGAGACCCAGTACTTC. Translation gives CASSSKPKETQYF.

The chain combines TRBV7-2 with TRBJ1-5; 7 bases are shared with TRBD1. This CDR3 has 15 amino acids. Germline-derived CDR1 and CDR2 are SGHTA and FQGNSA. V lost 1 base, J lost 3 bases, and 3 bases stayed unmatched. CDR3 region: CASSLETGYNQPQHF. CDR3 in DNA: TGTGCCAGCAGCTTAGAGACAGGGTACAATCAGCCCCAGCATTTT. Using reference TRBV7-2 and TRBJ1-5 for the parts outside the CDR3, the full variable domain is GAGVSQSPSNKVTEKGKDVELRCDPISGHTALYWYRQSLGQGLEFLIYFQGNSAPDKSGLPSDRFSAERTGGSVSTLTIQRTQQEDSAVYLCASSLETGYNQPQHFGDGTRLSIL.

CDR3 region: CASSQGLGPGTDTQYF. In DNA form, the CDR3 reads TGTGCCAGCAGCCAGGGTTTGGGGCCGGGAACAGATACGCAGTATTTT. The V gene is TRBV11-3, the J gene TRBJ2-3; TRBD1 or TRBD2 may be the D gene (5 bases each). The CDR3 sequence is 16 residues long. Trimming took off 5 bases at V and 3 bases at J, with 18 bases between the two ends. Germline V lookup: CDR1 SGHNT, CDR2 YENEEA.

V is TRBV9 and J is TRBJ2-1, with D unresolved. CDR1 and CDR2 (germline): SGDLS, YYNGEE. The V gene lost 0 bases and the J gene lost 4 bases, with 11 bases spanning the gap. The CDR3 spans 15 residues. The CDR3 sequence: CASSVGGIGYNEQFF. The CDR3 coding sequence is TGTGCCAGCAGCGTAGGTGGGATAGGTTACAATGAGCAGTTCTTC.

The chain carries TRBV13 and TRBJ2-5; TRBD2 agrees at 11 bases. CDR3 size: 18 residues. V lost 2 bases and J lost 4; bases outside the gene matches: 12. Germline V lookup: CDR1 PRHDT, CDR2 FYEKMQ (reference sequence). The CDR3 sequence: CASSLTSSLAGGVETQYF. The CDR3 bases are TGTGCCAGCAGCTTAACCAGCTCGCTAGCGGGGGGAGTAGAGACCCAGTACTTC. Full variable domain (missing parts from reference TRBV13 and TRBJ2-5): AAGVIQSPRHLIKEKRETATLKCYPIPRHDTVYWYQQGPGQDPQFLISFYEKMQSDKGSIPDRFSAQQFSDYHSELNMSSLELGDSALYFCASSLTSSLAGGVETQYFGPGTRLLVL.

This clone was counted only a few times. Other nucleotide sequences in the sample specify the same CDR3. This rearrangement joins TRBV10-3 to TRBJ2-6; D not resolved. CDR3 length: 12 residues. The V gene's germline CDR1 is ENHRY and CDR2 SYGVKD. Trimming took off 10 bases at V and 4 bases at J, with 8 bases between the two ends. CDR3 region: CATGRGANVLTF. The CDR3 DNA is TGTGCCACCGGTCGGGGGGCCAACGTCCTGACTTTC.

The rearrangement links TRBV5-1 to TRBJ2-2; D uncertain. CDR3 length: 16 amino acids. V shed 2 bases and J shed 1 base, with 12 bases lying between them. From germline, CDR1 is SGHRS and CDR2 YFSETQ. CDR3 region: CASSFQDPRNTGELFF. CDR3 bases: TGCGCCAGCAGCTTTCAGGACCCAAGGAACACCGGGGAGCTGTTTTTT.

The chain combines TRBV11-2 with TRBJ2-4; D is perhaps TRBD1 (5 bases). There are 12 residues in the CDR3. V was shortened by 7 bases and J by 10 bases, with 14 bases between the two germline ends. CDR1 SGHAT and CDR2 FQNNGV come from the germline V gene. CDR3 protein: CASNGQGNIQYF. The CDR3 DNA follows: TGTGCCAGCAACGGGCAGGGTAATATTCAGTACTTC. Variable domain in full (rest from reference TRBV11-2 and TRBJ2-4): EAGVAQSPRYKIIEKRQSVAFWCNPISGHATLYWYQQILGQGPKLLIQFQNNGVVDDSQLPKDRFSAERLKGVDSTLKIQPAKLEDSAVYLCASNGQGNIQYFGAGTRLSVL.

The V gene is TRBV7-2, the J gene TRBJ1-2; 7 nucleotides align to TRBD1. The CDR3 sequence is 16 residues long. The germline CDR1 and CDR2 sequences are SGHTA and FQGNSA. V lost 5 bases and J lost 1; bases outside the gene matches: 10. This CDR3 reads CASSPRDSNFNYGYTF. The CDR3 DNA is TGTGCCAGCAGCCCCAGGGACAGCAACTTTAACTATGGCTACACCTTC.

This chain uses TRBV29-1 with TRBJ2-6; 7 bases agree with TRBD1. CDR3 size: 14 residues. The J segment lost 0 bases and the V segment lost 6 bases, leaving 2 bases of the junction unmatched. Per the germline V gene, CDR1 is SQVTM and CDR2 is ANQGSEA. CDR3 in DNA: TGCAGCGTATACAGGGGCTCTGGGGCCAACGTCCTGACTTTC. Translation: CSVYRGSGANVLTF.

This clone showed up just once. This sequence joins TRBV4-1 and TRBJ1-1; D unresolved. CDR1 MGHRA and CDR2 YSYEKL come from the germline V gene. Trimming pared 9 bases from V and 1 base from J, leaving 15 bases between. The CDR3 has 14 amino acids. The CDR3 DNA reads as TGCGCCAGTGGCGGCCATTACGGGAACACTGAAGCTTTCTTT. Encoded protein: CASGGHYGNTEAFF.

The chain recombines TRBV29-1 with TRBJ1-1, with D perhaps matching TRBD1 (5 bases). Looked up from germline, CDR1 is SQVTM and CDR2 is ANQGSEA. The CDR3 runs to 11 residues. Deletions cut 6 bases from V and 6 bases from J, with 11 bases between. Written as DNA, the CDR3 is TGCAGCGTGGGAGCAGGGTCTGAAGCTTTCTTT. Translated: CSVGAGSEAFF.

This chain links TRBV7-3 with TRBJ2-2; 8 nucleotides match TRBD2. The germline CDR1 and CDR2 sequences are SGHTA and FQGTGA. The CDR3 loop spans 15 amino acids. Unmatched junction bases numbered 7, after V lost 5 bases and J lost 5 bases. CDR3 nucleotide sequence: TGTGCCAGCAGCCCGGGACTAGGCCCGACCGGGGAGCTGTTTTTT. The encoded protein is CASSPGLGPTGELFF.

The chain combines TRBV2 with TRBJ1-1, with D uncertain. The CDR3 spans 13 residues. Between the trimmed V and J ends, which lost 1 base and 2 bases, there was a span of 5 bases. In germline, CDR1 is SNHLY, CDR2 FYNNEI. The CDR3 DNA sequence: TGTGCCAGCAGTGAAGACATAAACACTGAAGCTTTCTTT. It encodes CASSEDINTEAFF.

The rearrangement uses TRBV4-3 and TRBJ1-3, with a tentative D call TRBD1 (5 bases). V gave up 0 bases and J gave up 4 bases, with 10 bases separating them. The CDR3 totals 15 residues. Germline lookup yields CDR1 LGHNA and CDR2 YSLEER. CDR3 loop: CASSQDLAGGNTIYF. The CDR3 bases are TGCGCCAGCAGCCAAGATCTGGCAGGGGGAAACACCATATATTTT.

This chain links TRBV28 with TRBJ1-2; 8 bases line up with TRBD1. Germline lookup yields CDR1 MDHEN and CDR2 SYDVKM. With 1 base clipped from V and 0 bases from J, the junction kept 10 bases outside the gene matches. The CDR3 is 18 amino acids. The CDR3, as DNA: TGTGCCAGCAGTTTATCCGGGACAGGACGCCTATCTAACTATGGCTACACCTTC. This sequence encodes CASSLSGTGRLSNYGYTF.

The chain is built from TRBV5-1 and TRBJ1-1; no reliable D call. The germline gives CDR1 SGHRS, CDR2 YFSETQ. V gave up 0 bases and J gave up 5 bases, with 8 bases separating them. This CDR3 region has 13 residues. Here the CDR3 reads CASSLALETEAFF. Written as DNA, the CDR3 is TGCGCCAGCAGCTTGGCATTGGAGACTGAAGCTTTCTTT.

V is TRBV28 and J is TRBJ2-7, with a tentative D call TRBD1 (8 bases). CDR3 length: 16 residues. V lost 5 bases and J 10 bases, leaving 27 bases between the germline ends. Germline CDR1 is MDHEN and CDR2 is SYDVKM. For the CDR3, the DNA is TGTGCCAGCAGTCCACACAGGGGGGGTCGCACTAGCTCCCAGTACTTC. It translates to CASSPHRGGRTSSQYF.

This rearrangement joins TRBV28 to TRBJ1-4; no clear D. The germline CDR1 and CDR2 sequences are MDHEN and SYDVKM. The ends were cut back, 2 bases at V and 8 bases at J, with 12 bases in the middle. This CDR3 is 14 amino acids long. Here the CDR3 reads CASSLRAVAEKLFF. Here the CDR3 DNA reads TGTGCCAGCAGTTTACGAGCAGTTGCGGAAAAACTGTTTTTT. The full variable domain, with the rest looked up from reference TRBV28 and TRBJ1-4, is DVKVTQSSRYLVKRTGEKVFLECVQDMDHENMFWYRQDPGLGLRLIYFSYDVKMKEKGDIPEGYSVSREKKERFSLILESASTNQTSMYLCASSLRAVAEKLFFGSGTQLSVL.

The V gene is TRBV19, the J gene TRBJ1-3; unclear D gene. The CDR3 is 17 residues long. Trimming pared 0 bases from V and 2 bases from J, leaving 14 bases between. Germline values: CDR1 LNHDA, CDR2 SQIVND (reference sequence). The CDR3 region has the DNA TGTGCCAGTAGTATAGAAGGAAGGGATCTGACTGGAAACACCATATATTTT. This sequence encodes CASSIEGRDLTGNTIYF.

This clone was detected only once. The chain combines TRBV10-3 with TRBJ2-1; D ambiguous. Trimming left V 2 bases short and J 6 bases short, with 14 bases between. The CDR3 is 15 residues long. The V gene's germline CDR1 is ENHRY and CDR2 SYGVKD. CDR3 coding DNA: TGTGCCATCAGTGAGCCGCAGCTGGACGGCAATGAGCAGTTCTTC. This codes for CAISEPQLDGNEQFF.